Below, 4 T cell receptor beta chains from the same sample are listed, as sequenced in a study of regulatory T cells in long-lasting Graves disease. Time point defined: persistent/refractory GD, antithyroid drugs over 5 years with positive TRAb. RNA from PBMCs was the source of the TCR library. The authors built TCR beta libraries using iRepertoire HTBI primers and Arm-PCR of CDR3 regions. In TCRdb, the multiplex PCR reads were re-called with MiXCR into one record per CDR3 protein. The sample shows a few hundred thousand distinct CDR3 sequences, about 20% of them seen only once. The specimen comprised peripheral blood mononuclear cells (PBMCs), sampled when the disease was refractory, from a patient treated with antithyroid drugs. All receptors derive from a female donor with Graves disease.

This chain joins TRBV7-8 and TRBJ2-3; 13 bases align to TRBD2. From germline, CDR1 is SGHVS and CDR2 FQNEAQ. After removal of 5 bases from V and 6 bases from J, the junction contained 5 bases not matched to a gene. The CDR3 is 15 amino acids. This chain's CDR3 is CASSQTSGGFDTQYF. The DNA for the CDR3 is TGTGCCAGCAGCCAGACTAGCGGGGGGTTTGATACGCAGTATTTT. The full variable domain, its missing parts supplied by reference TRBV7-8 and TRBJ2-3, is GAGVSQSPRYKVAKRGQDVALRCDPISGHVSLFWYQQALGQGPEFLTYFQNEAQLDKSGLPSDRFFAERPEGSVSTLKIQRTQQEDSAVYLCASSQTSGGFDTQYFGPGTRLTVL.

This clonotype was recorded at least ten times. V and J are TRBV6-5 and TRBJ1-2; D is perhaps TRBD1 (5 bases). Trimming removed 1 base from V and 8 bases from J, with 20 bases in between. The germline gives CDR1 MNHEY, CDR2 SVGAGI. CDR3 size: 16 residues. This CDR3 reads CASSYYLNKGKGGYTF. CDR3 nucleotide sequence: TGTGCCAGCAGTTACTATCTGAACAAGGGGAAGGGGGGCTACACCTTC.

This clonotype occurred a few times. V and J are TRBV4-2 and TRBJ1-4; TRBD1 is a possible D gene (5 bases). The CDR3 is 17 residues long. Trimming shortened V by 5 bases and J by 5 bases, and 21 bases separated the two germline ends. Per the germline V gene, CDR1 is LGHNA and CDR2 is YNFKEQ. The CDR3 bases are TGTGCCAGCAGCGTCCCGTGGGACCCCACGGGGAATGAAAAACTGTTTTTT. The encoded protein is CASSVPWDPTGNEKLFF.

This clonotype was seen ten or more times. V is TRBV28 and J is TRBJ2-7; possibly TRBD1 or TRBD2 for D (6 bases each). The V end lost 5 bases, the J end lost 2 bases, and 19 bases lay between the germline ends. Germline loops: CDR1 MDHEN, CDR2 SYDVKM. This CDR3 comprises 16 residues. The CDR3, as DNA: TGTGCCAGCAGTCCCCCCCCAGCGAGGGGGGCCTACGAGCAGTACTTC. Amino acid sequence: CASSPPPARGAYEQYF.